What follows is one T cell receptor beta chain and its context. The data were taken from a study of blood T cells in healthy people across ages. The V end lost 2 bases, the J end lost 4 bases, and 13 bases lay between the germline ends. CDR1 is SGHAT, CDR2 FQNNGV, per germline. This CDR3 is built from 15 residues. Using a J-beta primer mix together with a sample-barcoded 5' primer, a second PCR was run for roughly 6 to 12 cycles. TCRdb redid the calling of the 5' RACE reads with MiXCR, one entry per CDR3 protein. This table holds about 780,000 distinct CDR3 sequences, under 30% found once. This same sample was also part of a study on T cells of mothers and their children.

Input material: blood. The V call is TRBV11-2, the J call TRBJ2-3; D might be TRBD2 (6 bases). This TCR was recovered from a boy under 18 in good health. This CDR3 reads CASSLSSGLSDTQYF. CDR3 DNA sequence: TGTGCCAGCAGCTTAAGTTCGGGACTCTCAGATACGCAGTATTTT.